This T cell receptor beta chain comes out of a study of shared clonotypes between healthy human individuals. The wider study: Those who served as donors were two women and three men between the ages of 18 and 49. Notes on the study in general: Non-shared clonotypes were found to have lower generation probabilities than the clonotypes that were shared by all four of the sorted-subset donors. In four donors, approximately 5% of naive CD4 clonotypes appeared in common.

V was clipped by 1 base and J by 0 bases, with 4 bases between them. The CDR3 totals 13 residues. In germline, CDR1 is SNHLY, CDR2 FYNNEI. Assay used: immunoSEQ multiplex PCR; TCRdb lists only in-frame clones, some missing. Counted here are approximately 2,000,000 clones, around 93% occurring once; the ten biggest clones make up approximately 1.6%. Details on this clone: The antigen is unknown.

CD8 cells regarded as naive lacked CD45RO, were positively chosen for CCR7, and omitted terminally differentiated effector memory CD45RA+ cells. Material: naive CD8+ T cells from PBMCs. The receptor's source is a man younger than 30 in good health. Some clones in this sample may be carry-over from other donors' samples. The chain has TRBV2 and TRBJ2-7; D remains unclear. Here the CDR3 reads CASSEGNSYEQYF. CDR3 bases: TGTGCCAGCAGTGAAGGTAACTCCTACGAGCAGTACTTC. Variable domain in full (rest from reference TRBV2 and TRBJ2-7): EPEVTQTPSHQVTQMGQEVILRCVPISNHLYFYWYRQILGQKVEFLVSFYNNEISEKSEIFDDQFSVERPDGSNFTLKIRSTKLEDSAMYFCASSEGNSYEQYFGPGTRLTVT.